Presented here are 16 T cell receptor beta chains from one specimen sequenced in a study of blood T cell repertoires in COVID-19. The method was immunoSEQ multiplex PCR; TCRdb's version includes in-frame clones alone and lacks a portion of them. This sample yields about 310,000 clones, of which around 87% are seen a single time; 1% belongs to the top ten. Sequencing used peripheral blood. The receptors were gathered from a man aged 50 or older with active or convalescent COVID-19.

This clone was found many times. This chain joins TRBV15 and TRBJ1-5, with a weak D call TRBD1 (6 bases). Germline CDR1 reads LNHNV; CDR2 reads YYDKDF (reference sequence). V dropped 1 base and J dropped 5 bases, with 24 bases sitting between them. This CDR3 comprises 19 residues. The CDR3: CATSRGRGGHRRGDQPQHF. In nucleotides, the CDR3 is TGTGCCACCAGCAGAGGTAGGGGGGGCCACCGGAGGGGTGATCAGCCCCAGCATTTT.

This chain uses TRBV7-9 with TRBJ1-2, with TRBD1 matching over 7 bases. The CDR3 length is 13 residues. Germline CDR1 SEHNR, CDR2 FQNEAQ (reference sequence). Losses at the gene ends were 3 bases for V and 4 bases for J; bases not matched to a gene: 2. The CDR3 sequence is CASSFGQVYGYTF. DNA for the CDR3: TGTGCCAGCAGCTTCGGACAGGTCTATGGCTACACCTTC.

The V and J genes are TRBV5-4 and TRBJ2-7, with 7 positions matching TRBD1. The CDR3 loop spans 14 amino acids. Germline lookup yields CDR1 SGHNT and CDR2 YYREEE (reference sequence). V shed 0 bases and J 2 bases; nucleotides not matched to a gene: 2. The CDR3 loop is CASSLDQGAYEQYF. The CDR3 nucleotides read TGTGCCAGCAGCTTGGACCAGGGGGCCTACGAGCAGTACTTC. Full variable domain (remainder filled in from reference TRBV5-4 and TRBJ2-7): ETGVTQSPTHLIKTRGQQVTLRCSSQSGHNTVSWYQQALGQGPQFIFQYYREEENGRGNFPPRFSGLQFPNYSSELNVNALELDDSALYLCASSLDQGAYEQYFGPGTRLTVT.

The chain joins TRBV10-3 to TRBJ1-3, with D maybe TRBD1 (5 bases). V was shortened by 6 bases and J by 1 base, with 7 bases between the two germline ends. Germline CDR1 reads ENHRY; CDR2 reads SYGVKD. The CDR3 has 13 amino acids. The CDR3 protein is CAIRTDSGNTIYF. For the CDR3, the DNA is TGTGCCATCAGGACAGATTCTGGAAACACCATATATTTT.

The rearrangement uses TRBV28 and TRBJ1-1, with D unclear. V dropped 6 bases and J dropped 8 bases, with 16 bases sitting between them. The CDR3 length is 13 residues. Germline assignment: CDR1 MDHEN and CDR2 SYDVKM. Here the CDR3 DNA reads TGTGCCAGCAGGCATACCCTTCGGGAGGAAGCTTTCTTT. It encodes CASRHTLREEAFF.

The V call is TRBV4-2, the J call TRBJ2-7; 8 nucleotides agree with TRBD2. Trimming took 6 bases from V and 1 from J; bases not matched to a gene: 11. The V gene's germline CDR1 is LGHNA and CDR2 YNFKEQ. CDR3 length: 16 residues. The CDR3 sequence is CASRPSTGGTSYEQYF. CDR3 DNA: TGTGCCAGCAGACCGAGTACGGGGGGGACTTCCTACGAGCAGTACTTC.

The CDR3 DNA sequence: TGTGCCAGCAGTTATAGACAGGAAAGGGGCGAGCAGTACTTC. Protein sequence: CASSYRQERGEQYF. The rearrangement links TRBV6-5 to TRBJ2-7, with TRBD1 as a possible D gene (6 bases). In germline, CDR1 is MNHEY, CDR2 SVGAGI. V was shortened by 3 bases and J by 6 bases, with 15 bases between the two germline ends. The CDR3 sequence is 14 residues long.

The chain is built from TRBV11-2 and TRBJ2-3, with TRBD1 matching 7 bases. The CDR3 has 15 residues. With V trimmed by 5 bases and J by 1 base, 6 bases remained unmatched. CDR1 SGHAT and CDR2 FQNNGV come from the germline V gene. The DNA for the CDR3 is TGTGCCAGCAGCGACAACAGGGGAGGCACAGATACGCAGTATTTT. It codes for CASSDNRGGTDTQYF.

The V call is TRBV7-2, the J call TRBJ1-1; 7 bases match TRBD1. There are 15 residues in the CDR3. Germline lookup yields CDR1 SGHTA and CDR2 FQGNSA. Trimming removed 3 bases from V and 3 bases from J; junction bases left unmatched: 7. The CDR3 DNA reads TGTGCCAGCAGCTTGCCCAGGGACAGTGACACTGAAGCTTTCTTT. This sequence encodes CASSLPRDSDTEAFF.

The J gene is TRBJ2-7, the V gene TRBV2; TRBD1 agrees at 8 bases. This CDR3 contains 14 residues. The junction had 4 bases not matched to a gene; V was cut back by 6 bases and J by 0 bases. In germline, CDR1 is SNHLY, CDR2 FYNNEI. In DNA form, the CDR3 reads TGTGCCAGCAGGTGGACAGGGCCCTCCTACGAGCAGTACTTC. Its protein is CASRWTGPSYEQYF. Supplemented by reference TRBV2 and TRBJ2-7, the full variable domain reads EPEVTQTPSHQVTQMGQEVILRCVPISNHLYFYWYRQILGQKVEFLVSFYNNEISEKSEIFDDQFSVERPDGSNFTLKIRSTKLEDSAMYFCASRWTGPSYEQYFGPGTRLTVT.

The chain couples TRBV19 to TRBJ1-5; TRBD1 matches 8 bases. This CDR3 contains 15 residues. Germline-derived CDR1 and CDR2 are LNHDA and SQIVND (reference sequence). V dropped 9 bases and J dropped 5; count of bases not matched to a gene: 12. The CDR3 DNA follows: TGTGCCAGCAATCAGGGGGCTCGTTATGATCAGCCCCAGCATTTT. This gives the protein CASNQGARYDQPQHF.

The chain uses TRBV6-5 and TRBJ2-2, with D perhaps matching TRBD2 (7 bases). Germline V gene lookup returns CDR1 MNHEY and CDR2 SVGAGI. The ends were cut back, 6 bases at V and 5 bases at J, with 16 bases in the middle. This CDR3 contains 15 residues. Here the CDR3 DNA reads TGTGCCAGCAGGACCCCGGGGGGCCGGACCGGGGAGCTGTTTTTT. Its translation is CASRTPGGRTGELFF.

The chain links TRBV12-3 or TRBV12-4 to TRBJ2-5; 10 bases align to TRBD2. V lost 7 bases and J lost 4; bases outside the gene matches: 3. This CDR3 has 13 amino acids. Written as DNA, the CDR3 is TGTGCCAGCACCTGGACTAGCGGAGAGACCCAGTACTTC. Its protein product is CASTWTSGETQYF.

As regards this clone: The sample contains more than one DNA sequence encoding this CDR3. The rearrangement links TRBV30 to TRBJ1-6; 7 bases agree with TRBD1. The V gene end was trimmed by 2 bases and the J gene end by 8 bases; junction bases not matched to a gene: 3. Germline V gives CDR1 GTSNPN, CDR2 SVGIG (reference sequence). The CDR3 totals 13 residues. The DNA of the CDR3 is TGTGCCTGGAGTAGGCAGGGGGATTCACCCCTCCACTTT. This codes for CAWSRQGDSPLHF.

The chain is built from TRBV7-9 and TRBJ2-3; TRBD2 matches 8 bases. Germline V gene data show CDR1 as SEHNR and CDR2 as FQNEAQ (reference sequence). This CDR3 has 15 amino acids. Trimming cost V 5 bases and J 1 base; bases outside gene matches: 5. CDR3 protein: CASSQWRGGTDTQYF. CDR3 nucleotides: TGTGCCAGCAGCCAATGGCGGGGGGGCACAGATACGCAGTATTTT.

This sequence joins TRBV19 and TRBJ2-2, with D maybe TRBD1 (5 bases). Germline V gene lookup returns CDR1 LNHDA and CDR2 SQIVND (reference sequence). The CDR3 extends over 14 amino acids. V was shortened by 6 bases and J by 6 bases, with 14 bases between the two germline ends. In DNA, the CDR3 is TGTGCCAGTAGCTACCAGCAGGGCGCCGGGGAGCTGTTTTTT. Encoded protein: CASSYQQGAGELFF.